The entry below gives a single TCR beta chain sequence along with its context. The antigen remains undetermined. CD8 cells regarded as naive lacked CD45RO, were positively chosen for CCR7, and omitted terminally differentiated effector memory CD45RA+ cells. Measured with immunoSEQ multiplex PCR; TCRdb has only the in-frame clones, and not every one. Among about 800,000 clones listed, just over 95% were seen once. The CDR3 consists of 13 residues. Germline assignment: CDR1 MNHEY and CDR2 SVGAGI. V lost 4 bases and J lost 5, with 11 bases in between. The data were obtained in a study of shared clonotypes between healthy human individuals. Study context: Participating donors consisted of two women and a few men aged 18 to 49.

Whole-study results and caveats: Generally, naive subsets (rather than memory subsets) showed larger estimated richness. In contrast to clonotypes shared by all four donors, non-shared clonotypes had lower generation probabilities. Naive CD4 clonotypes were shared across a handful of donors at roughly 5%.

The receptor was isolated from a man under 40 in good health. V and J are TRBV6-5 and TRBJ1-1, with a tentative D call TRBD1 (5 bases). The sample taken for sequencing was naive CD8+ T cells sorted from blood. CDR3 in amino acids: CASSWRGGTEAFF. The CDR3 DNA follows: TGTGCCAGCAGTTGGAGGGGCGGTACTGAAGCTTTCTTT.